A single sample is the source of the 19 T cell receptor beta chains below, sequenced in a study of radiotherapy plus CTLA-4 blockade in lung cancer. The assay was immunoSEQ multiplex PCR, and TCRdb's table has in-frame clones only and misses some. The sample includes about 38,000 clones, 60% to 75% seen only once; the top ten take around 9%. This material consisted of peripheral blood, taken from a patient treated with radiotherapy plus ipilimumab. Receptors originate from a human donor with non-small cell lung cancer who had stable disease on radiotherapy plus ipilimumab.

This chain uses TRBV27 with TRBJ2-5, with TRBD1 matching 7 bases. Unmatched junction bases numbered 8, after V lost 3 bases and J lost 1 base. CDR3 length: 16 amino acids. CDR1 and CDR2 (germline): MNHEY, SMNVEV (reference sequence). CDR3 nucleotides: TGTGCCAGCAGTTTGACATTAGGGGGCCCCCAAGAGACCCAGTACTTC. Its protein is CASSLTLGGPQETQYF.

The CDR3 here is CASSSQTGVNEKLFF. The CDR3, as DNA: TGTGCCAGCAGCTCCCAGACAGGGGTTAATGAAAAACTGTTTTTT. The rearrangement uses TRBV5-4 and TRBJ1-4; TRBD1 aligns across 8 bases. Germline V gene lookup returns CDR1 SGHNT and CDR2 YYREEE (reference sequence). The V and J ends lost 3 bases and 4 bases, in that order; junction bases with no gene match: 5. This CDR3 spans 15 amino acids.

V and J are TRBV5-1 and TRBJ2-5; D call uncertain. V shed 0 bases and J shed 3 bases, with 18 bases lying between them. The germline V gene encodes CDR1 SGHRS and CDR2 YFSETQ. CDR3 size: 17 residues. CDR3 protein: CASSLALVHNEKETQYF. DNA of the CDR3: TGCGCCAGCAGCTTGGCCCTAGTACACAACGAAAAAGAGACCCAGTACTTC.

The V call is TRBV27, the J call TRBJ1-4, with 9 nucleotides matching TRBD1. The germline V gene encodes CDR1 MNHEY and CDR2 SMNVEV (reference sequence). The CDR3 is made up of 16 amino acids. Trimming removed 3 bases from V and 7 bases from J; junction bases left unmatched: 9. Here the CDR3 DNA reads TGTGCCAGCAGTTTCACCTCCGGGACAGGGCTTGAAAAACTGTTTTTT. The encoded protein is CASSFTSGTGLEKLFF.

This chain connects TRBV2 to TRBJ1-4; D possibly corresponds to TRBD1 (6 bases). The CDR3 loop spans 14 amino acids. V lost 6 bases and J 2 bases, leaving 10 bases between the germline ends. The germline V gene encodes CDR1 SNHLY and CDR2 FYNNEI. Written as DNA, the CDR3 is TGTGCCAGCAGGGCAGGGGTCACTAATGAAAAACTGTTTTTT. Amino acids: CASRAGVTNEKLFF.

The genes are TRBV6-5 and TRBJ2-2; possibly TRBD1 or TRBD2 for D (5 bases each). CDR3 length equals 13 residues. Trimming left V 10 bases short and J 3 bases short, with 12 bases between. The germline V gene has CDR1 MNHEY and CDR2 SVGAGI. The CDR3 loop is CAIGALYTGELFF. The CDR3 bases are TGTGCCATCGGGGCCCTATACACCGGGGAGCTGTTTTTT.

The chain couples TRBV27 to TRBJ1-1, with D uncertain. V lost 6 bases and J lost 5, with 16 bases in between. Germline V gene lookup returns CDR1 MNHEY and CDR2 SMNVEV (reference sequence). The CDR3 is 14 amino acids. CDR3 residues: CASSPWEGRTEAFF. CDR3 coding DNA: TGTGCCAGCAGCCCCTGGGAAGGGAGGACTGAAGCTTTCTTT.

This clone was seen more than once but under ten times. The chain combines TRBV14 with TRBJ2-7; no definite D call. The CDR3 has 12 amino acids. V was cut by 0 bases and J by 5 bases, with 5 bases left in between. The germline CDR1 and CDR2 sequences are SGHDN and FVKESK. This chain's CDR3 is CASSQEINEQYV. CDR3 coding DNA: TGTGCCAGCAGCCAAGAGATCAACGAGCAGTACGTC.

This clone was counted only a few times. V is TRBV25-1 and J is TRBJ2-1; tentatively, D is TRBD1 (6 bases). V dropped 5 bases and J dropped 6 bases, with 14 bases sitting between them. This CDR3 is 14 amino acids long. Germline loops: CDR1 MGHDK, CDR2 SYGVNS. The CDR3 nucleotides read TGTGCCAGCAGTAGAATACGGGACACCAATGAGCAGTTCTTC. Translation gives CASSRIRDTNEQFF.

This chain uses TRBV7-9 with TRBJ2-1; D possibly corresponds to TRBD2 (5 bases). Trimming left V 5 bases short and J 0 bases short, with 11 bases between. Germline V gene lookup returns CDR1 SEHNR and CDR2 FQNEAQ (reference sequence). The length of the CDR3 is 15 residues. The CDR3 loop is CASSPRGSSYNEQFF. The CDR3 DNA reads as TGTGCCAGCAGCCCACGGGGTAGCTCCTACAATGAGCAGTTCTTC. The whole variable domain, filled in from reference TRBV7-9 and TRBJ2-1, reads DTGVSQNPRHKITKRGQNVTFRCDPISEHNRLYWYRQTLGQGPEFLTYFQNEAQLEKSRLLSDRFSAERPKGSFSTLEIQRTEQGDSAMYLCASSPRGSSYNEQFFGPGTRLTVL.

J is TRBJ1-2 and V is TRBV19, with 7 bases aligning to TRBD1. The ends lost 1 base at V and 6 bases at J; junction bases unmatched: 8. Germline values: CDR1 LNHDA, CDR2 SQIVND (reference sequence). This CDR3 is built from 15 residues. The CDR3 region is CASSIVLGQVDGYTF. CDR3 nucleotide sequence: TGTGCCAGTAGTATAGTTCTCGGACAGGTTGATGGCTACACCTTC.

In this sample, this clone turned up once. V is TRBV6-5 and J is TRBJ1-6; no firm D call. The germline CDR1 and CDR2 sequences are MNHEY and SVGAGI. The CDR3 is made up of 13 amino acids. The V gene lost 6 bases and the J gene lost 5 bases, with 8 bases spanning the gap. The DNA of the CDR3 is TGTGCCAGCAGCACAAGAGATAATTCACCCCTCCACTTT. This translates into CASSTRDNSPLHF.

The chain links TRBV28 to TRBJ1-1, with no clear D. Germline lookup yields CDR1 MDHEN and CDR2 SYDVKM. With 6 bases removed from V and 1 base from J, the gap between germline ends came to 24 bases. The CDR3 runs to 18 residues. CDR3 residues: CASSSPGPPDGSNTEAFF. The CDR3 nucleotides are TGTGCCAGCAGCTCCCCCGGGCCCCCGGACGGCTCGAACACTGAAGCTTTCTTT.

CDR3 region: CASSDGDSYNEQFF. The CDR3 bases are TGTGCCAGCAGTGACGGGGACTCCTACAATGAGCAGTTCTTC. The chain joins TRBV6-5 to TRBJ2-1, with a tentative D call TRBD2 (5 bases). V lost 5 bases to trimming and J lost 0 bases, with 8 bases between them. This CDR3 has 14 residues. CDR1 and CDR2 (germline): MNHEY, SVGAGI.

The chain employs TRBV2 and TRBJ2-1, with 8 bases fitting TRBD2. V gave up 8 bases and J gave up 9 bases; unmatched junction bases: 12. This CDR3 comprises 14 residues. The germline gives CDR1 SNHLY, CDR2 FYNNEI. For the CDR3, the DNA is TGTGCCAGCCAAGAACGGGGGGGGCAGGGTGAGCAGTTCTTC. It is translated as CASQERGGQGEQFF.

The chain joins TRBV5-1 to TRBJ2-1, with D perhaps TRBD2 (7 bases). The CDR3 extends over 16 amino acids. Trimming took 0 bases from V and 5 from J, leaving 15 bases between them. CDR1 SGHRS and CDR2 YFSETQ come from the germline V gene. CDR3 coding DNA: TGCGCCAGCAGCTTGGGTTGGGCGGGGGCGAACAATGAGCAGTTCTTC. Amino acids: CASSLGWAGANNEQFF.

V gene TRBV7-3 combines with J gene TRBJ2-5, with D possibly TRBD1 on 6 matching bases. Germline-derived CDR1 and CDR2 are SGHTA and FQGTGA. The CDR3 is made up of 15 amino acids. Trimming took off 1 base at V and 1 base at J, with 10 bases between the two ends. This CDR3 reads CASSLRWDTQETQYF. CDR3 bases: TGTGCCAGCAGCTTAAGGTGGGACACCCAAGAGACCCAGTACTTC.

The CDR3 region is CASSQGAGVYNSPLHF. As DNA, the CDR3 is TGCGCCAGCAGCCAAGGGGCCGGAGTATATAATTCACCCCTCCACTTT. V and J are TRBV4-3 and TRBJ1-6; D gene unclear. This CDR3 is 16 amino acids long. Germline V gives CDR1 LGHNA, CDR2 YSLEER. Trimming shortened V by 1 base and J by 4 bases, and 11 bases separated the two germline ends.

CDR3 amino acids: CASSGAGSSYEQYF. The DNA of the CDR3 is TGTGCCAGCAGTGGGGCGGGATCCTCCTACGAGCAGTACTTC. This rearrangement joins TRBV2 to TRBJ2-7, with D perhaps matching TRBD2 (6 bases). This CDR3 has 14 amino acids. The V end was cut by 4 bases, the J end by 0 bases, with 10 bases between. The germline V gene has CDR1 SNHLY and CDR2 FYNNEI. Variable domain in full (rest from reference TRBV2 and TRBJ2-7): EPEVTQTPSHQVTQMGQEVILRCVPISNHLYFYWYRQILGQKVEFLVSFYNNEISEKSEIFDDQFSVERPDGSNFTLKIRSTKLEDSAMYFCASSGAGSSYEQYFGPGTRLTVT.